These 24 T cell receptor beta chains came from one sample sequenced in a study of blood T cell repertoires in COVID-19. Profiling relied on immunoSEQ multiplex PCR, and the TCRdb table lists in-frame clones only, not all of them. Found here are 270,000 or so clones, about 86% of them singletons; the top ten hold under 3%. Sequencing input: peripheral blood. The receptors were sampled from a woman between 55 and 75 years old with active or convalescent COVID-19.

For the CDR3, the DNA is TGTGCCAGCAGCTTAGGTTCCCAGAACACTGAAGCTTTCTTT. Amino acids: CASSLGSQNTEAFF. V usage is TRBV7-8 and J usage is TRBJ1-1; D uncertain. The CDR3 runs to 14 residues. V was cut by 1 base and J by 1 base, with 7 bases left in between. In germline, CDR1 is SGHVS, CDR2 FQNEAQ.

The chain uses TRBV30 and TRBJ2-5; possible D gene TRBD1, 6 bases. V gave up 0 bases and J gave up 4 bases, with 9 bases separating them. The CDR3 is made up of 13 amino acids. In germline, CDR1 is GTSNPN, CDR2 SVGIG (reference sequence). The CDR3 nucleotides are TGTGCCTGGAGTGTCTGGGGGCGAGAGACCCAGTACTTC. Translated: CAWSVWGRETQYF.

V usage is TRBV19 and J usage is TRBJ2-1; TRBD1 aligns across 7 bases. There are 15 residues in the CDR3. Trimming at V came to 0 bases and at J to 6 bases, leaving 5 bases not matched to a gene. Germline CDR1 and CDR2: LNHDA and SQIVND (reference sequence). The CDR3 spells CASSIEQGSRNEQFF. The CDR3 nucleotides are TGTGCCAGTAGTATAGAACAGGGGAGTCGCAATGAGCAGTTCTTC.

This clone has only a few counts. The same CDR3 arises from other DNA sequences in this sample as well. The gene calls are TRBV27 and TRBJ1-4, with a tentative D call TRBD1 (5 bases). V lost 4 bases and J lost 7, with 10 bases in between. Germline CDR1 MNHEY, CDR2 SMNVEV (reference sequence). The length of the CDR3 is 13 residues. CDR3 nucleotide sequence: TGTGCCAGCAGTTCTCCGGGGGGTGAAAAACTGTTTTTT. This codes for CASSSPGGEKLFF. The variable domain in full, with the rest retrieved from reference TRBV27 and TRBJ1-4, is EAQVTQNPRYLITVTGKKLTVTCSQNMNHEYMSWYRQDPGLGLRQIYYSMNVEVTDKGDVPEGYKVSRKEKRNFPLILESPSPNQTSLYFCASSSPGGEKLFFGSGTQLSVL.

The chain carries TRBV29-1 and TRBJ1-1, with TRBD1 matching over 8 bases. The CDR3 sequence is 17 residues long. Germline values: CDR1 SQVTM, CDR2 ANQGSEA. The J segment lost 5 bases and the V segment lost 4 bases, leaving 18 bases of the junction unmatched. The CDR3 protein is CSVGGSEVYTGGTEAFF. The CDR3 DNA sequence: TGCAGCGTTGGGGGATCGGAAGTCTACACAGGGGGAACTGAAGCTTTCTTT. The full variable domain, its missing parts supplied by reference TRBV29-1 and TRBJ1-1, is SAVISQKPSRDICQRGTSLTIQCQVDSQVTMMFWYRQQPGQSLTLIATANQGSEATYESGFVIDKFPISRPNLTFSTLTVSNMSPEDSSIYLCSVGGSEVYTGGTEAFFGQGTRLTVV.

V and J are TRBV4-3 and TRBJ2-7; 9 bases are shared with TRBD1. V was clipped by 2 bases and J by 3 bases; unmatched bases: 5. The CDR3 runs 15 residues. Germline CDR1 reads LGHNA; CDR2 reads YSLEER. CDR3 loop: CASSQTGGKNYEQYF. CDR3 bases: TGCGCCAGCAGCCAAACAGGGGGCAAGAACTACGAGCAGTACTTC.

The rearrangement uses TRBV30 and TRBJ1-5; no reliable D call. V gave up 4 bases and J gave up 10 bases, with 8 bases separating them. The CDR3 consists of 10 residues. Germline V gene sequence: CDR1 GTSNPN, CDR2 SVGIG (reference sequence). Written as DNA, the CDR3 is TGTGCCTGGAAGCCATCCCCCCAGCATTTT. Residues: CAWKPSPQHF.

The chain couples TRBV25-1 to TRBJ1-4, with a tentative D call TRBD1 (5 bases). Trimming pared 2 bases from V and 0 bases from J, leaving 10 bases between. Germline assignment: CDR1 MGHDK and CDR2 SYGVNS. The CDR3 runs 16 residues. CDR3 sequence reads: CASSEPGLATNEKLFF. CDR3 DNA: TGTGCCAGCAGTGAACCAGGGTTGGCAACTAATGAAAAACTGTTTTTT.

The CDR3, as DNA: TGTGCCACCAGCAGTCCCACGAGGGGGCTGACTAATGAAAAACTGTTTTTT. This gives the protein CATSSPTRGLTNEKLFF. The chain is built from TRBV15 and TRBJ1-4; the match to TRBD1 covers 7 bases. With V trimmed by 3 bases and J by 2 bases, 9 bases remained unmatched. This CDR3 has 17 amino acids. Germline V gene sequence: CDR1 LNHNV, CDR2 YYDKDF (reference sequence). The whole variable domain, filled in from reference TRBV15 and TRBJ1-4, reads DAMVIQNPRYQVTQFGKPVTLSCSQTLNHNVMYWYQQKSSQAPKLLFHYYDKDFNNEADTPDNFQSRRPNTSFCFLDIRSPGLGDTAMYLCATSSPTRGLTNEKLFFGSGTQLSVL.

The chain carries TRBV4-1 and TRBJ2-5; 15 bases match TRBD2. V lost 0 bases to trimming and J lost 0 bases; unmatched junction nucleotides: 11. This CDR3 is built from 21 residues. CDR1 MGHRA and CDR2 YSYEKL come from the germline V gene. This CDR3 reads CASSQEALGLAGGPYQETQYF. CDR3 nucleotides: TGCGCCAGCAGCCAAGAAGCCCTGGGACTAGCGGGGGGTCCGTACCAAGAGACCCAGTACTTC.

The CDR3 loop is CASSPRSETQYF. In DNA, the CDR3 is TGTGCCAGCAGCCCCAGATCAGAGACCCAGTACTTC. This chain links TRBV7-9 with TRBJ2-5; D is ambiguous. The CDR3 has 12 amino acids. Germline values: CDR1 SEHNR, CDR2 FQNEAQ (reference sequence). Trimming took 5 bases from V and 4 from J, leaving 8 bases between them.

The V and J genes are TRBV30 and TRBJ1-6; the D is unclear. Trimming stripped 4 bases from V and 10 bases from J, with 17 bases between. Germline lookup yields CDR1 GTSNPN and CDR2 SVGIG (reference sequence). The CDR3 spans 14 residues. The CDR3 sequence: CAWNPPLKRSPLHF. The CDR3 DNA is TGTGCCTGGAACCCCCCTCTGAAGAGGTCACCCCTCCACTTT.

The V gene is TRBV5-6, the J gene TRBJ2-2, with D possibly matching TRBD2 (6 bases). Trimming removed 2 bases at V and 3 bases at J, with 11 bases between. Germline V gene sequence: CDR1 SGHDT, CDR2 YYEEEE. This CDR3 has 15 residues. CDR3 residues: CASSFLSGDTGELFF. The CDR3 bases are TGTGCCAGCAGCTTCCTTTCGGGGGACACCGGGGAGCTGTTTTTT. Full variable domain (rest looked up from reference TRBV5-6 and TRBJ2-2): DAGVTQSPTHLIKTRGQQVTLRCSPKSGHDTVSWYQQALGQGPQFIFQYYEEEERQRGNFPDRFSGHQFPNYSSELNVNALLLGDSALYLCASSFLSGDTGELFFGEGSRLTVL.

This chain's CDR3 is CASSHQVRGRDEQYF. The CDR3 coding sequence is TGTGCCAGCTCTCACCAAGTCAGGGGCCGAGACGAGCAGTACTTC. This chain joins TRBV18 and TRBJ2-7; D may be TRBD1 (6 bases). Germline V gives CDR1 KGHSH, CDR2 LQKENI. The CDR3 spans 15 residues. Trimming removed 6 bases from V and 5 bases from J, with 20 bases in between. The whole variable domain, filled in from reference TRBV18 and TRBJ2-7, reads NAGVMQNPRHLVRRRGQEARLRCSPMKGHSHVYWYRQLPEEGLKFMVYLQKENIIDESGMPKERFSAEFPKEGPSILRIQQVVRGDSAAYFCASSHQVRGRDEQYFGPGTRLTVT.

The V and J genes are TRBV7-8 and TRBJ1-1, with TRBD1 matching 10 bases. This CDR3 comprises 16 residues. Germline V gene lookup returns CDR1 SGHVS and CDR2 FQNEAQ. V gave up 5 bases and J gave up 0 bases; unmatched junction bases: 6. CDR3 nucleotide sequence: TGTGCCAGCAGCATTAGGACAGGGGGGATGAACACTGAAGCTTTCTTT. This translates into CASSIRTGGMNTEAFF.

The chain is built from TRBV6-5 and TRBJ1-1; no definite D call. Trimming removed 7 bases at V and 6 bases at J, with 18 bases between. CDR3 size: 14 residues. The germline V gene has CDR1 MNHEY and CDR2 SVGAGI. The CDR3 protein is CASTFDSIAAEAFF. CDR3 DNA: TGTGCCAGCACCTTCGACTCAATTGCGGCTGAAGCTTTCTTT.

The chain joins TRBV12-3 or TRBV12-4 to TRBJ1-4, with D perhaps matching TRBD1 (5 bases). The ends were cut back, 7 bases at V and 4 bases at J, with 10 bases in the middle. CDR3 size: 13 residues. CDR3 DNA sequence: TGTGCCAGCAAATACGGACATAATGAAAAACTGTTTTTT. This sequence encodes CASKYGHNEKLFF.

The chain joins TRBV5-1 to TRBJ2-1, with TRBD1 identical over 7 bases. The CDR3 consists of 12 residues. Trimming took 4 bases from V and 7 from J; bases not matched to a gene: 2. CDR1 and CDR2 from the germline V gene are SGHRS and YFSETQ. The CDR3 loop reads CASSEGQNEQFF. CDR3 nucleotides: TGCGCCAGCAGCGAGGGACAGAATGAGCAGTTCTTC.

This chain uses TRBV18 with TRBJ1-5; TRBD1 matches at 7 bases. The CDR3 runs 15 residues. V lost 4 bases to trimming and J lost 7 bases; unmatched junction nucleotides: 10. In germline, CDR1 is KGHSH, CDR2 LQKENI. The CDR3 DNA reads TGTGCCAGCTCACAGAACAGGGGAGCGGAGCAGCCCCAGCATTTT. It is translated as CASSQNRGAEQPQHF.

V and J are TRBV5-4 and TRBJ1-3, with 7 positions matching TRBD1. Unmatched junction bases numbered 5, after V lost 2 bases and J lost 0 bases. Per germline, CDR1 SGHNT and CDR2 YYREEE (reference sequence). The CDR3 loop spans 16 amino acids. In nucleotides, the CDR3 is TGTGCCAGCAGCTTCGAAGGACAGGCCTCTGGAAACACCATATATTTT. Translating it yields CASSFEGQASGNTIYF.

The J gene is TRBJ1-4, the V gene TRBV18; weak D call: TRBD1 (6 bases). V was cut by 6 bases and J by 6 bases, with 17 bases left in between. CDR3 length: 15 amino acids. Germline V gene sequence: CDR1 KGHSH, CDR2 LQKENI. In DNA form, the CDR3 reads TGTGCCAGCTCTTGGCGCCGGGACAAGGATGAAAAACTGTTTTTT. Protein sequence: CASSWRRDKDEKLFF.

The CDR3 loop is CASSSGGAGADTQYF. DNA of the CDR3: TGTGCCAGCAGCTCGGGGGGCGCGGGTGCAGATACGCAGTATTTT. J is TRBJ2-3 and V is TRBV11-3; a weak D match, TRBD2 (7 bases). This CDR3 region has 15 residues. CDR1 is SGHNT and CDR2 is YENEEA in the germline V gene. Trimming took off 4 bases at V and 4 bases at J, with 15 bases between the two ends.

This chain connects TRBV4-1 to TRBJ2-1, with a tentative D call TRBD2 (6 bases). From germline, CDR1 is MGHRA and CDR2 YSYEKL. There are 16 residues in the CDR3. The V gene lost 0 bases and the J gene lost 2 bases, with 11 bases spanning the gap. The CDR3 nucleotides are TGCGCCAGCAGCCAAGATCACGGGGGACCCTACAATGAGCAGTTCTTC. This gives the protein CASSQDHGGPYNEQFF.

The chain joins TRBV9 to TRBJ2-3; D not resolved. Trimming pared 4 bases from V and 4 bases from J, leaving 10 bases between. From germline, CDR1 is SGDLS and CDR2 YYNGEE. The CDR3 covers 13 residues. CDR3 protein: CASSFYSSDTQYF. Here the CDR3 DNA reads TGTGCCAGCAGCTTCTATAGCTCAGATACGCAGTATTTT.